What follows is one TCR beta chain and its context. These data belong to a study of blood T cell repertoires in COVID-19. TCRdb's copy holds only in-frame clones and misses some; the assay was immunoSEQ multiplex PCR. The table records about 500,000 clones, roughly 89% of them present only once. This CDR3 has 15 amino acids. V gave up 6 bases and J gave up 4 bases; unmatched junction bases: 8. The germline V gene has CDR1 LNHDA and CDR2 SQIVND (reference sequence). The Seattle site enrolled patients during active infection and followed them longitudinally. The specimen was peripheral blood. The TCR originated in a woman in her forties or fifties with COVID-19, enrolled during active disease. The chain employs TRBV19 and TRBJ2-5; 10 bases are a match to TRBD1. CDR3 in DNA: TGTGCCAGTAGGCAGACAGGGGGCATGAGAGAGACCCAGTACTTC. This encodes CASRQTGGMRETQYF.